A selection of T cell receptor beta chains follows, all from one sample in a study of PD-L1 blockade in urothelial cancer. TCRdb's copy holds only in-frame clones and misses some; the assay was immunoSEQ multiplex PCR. Among some 35,000 clones listed, approximately 80% were seen once. The sample consisted of PBMCs, taken around atezolizumab (anti-PD-L1) treatment. The receptors derive from a man in his fifties or sixties with urothelial cancer. The CDR3 runs from the conserved cysteine through the conserved F or W. D genes are given only for firm matches. A row's size may be missing; if present it is once, few, many or a size class.

V: TRBV19; D: TRBD1; J: TRBJ1-2; size: -; CDR3: CASTSTGGNYGYTF; DNA: TGTGCCAGTACCTCGACAGGGGGCAACTATGGCTACACCTTC
V: TRBV7-9; D: -; J: TRBJ1-1; size: -; CDR3: CASSLTNTEAFF; DNA: TGTGCCAGCAGCCTAACTAACACTGAAGCTTTCTTT
V: TRBV5-5; D: -; J: TRBJ1-6; size: -; CDR3: CASSTGQNYNSPLHF; DNA: TGTGCCAGCAGCACCGGACAAAACTATAATTCACCCCTCCACTTT
V: TRBV30; D: -; J: TRBJ1-1; size: -; CDR3: CASGGVRTEAFF; DNA: TGTGCCTCGGGGGGGGTTCGCACTGAAGCTTTCTTT
V: TRBV7-9; D: -; J: TRBJ2-7; size: medium-sized; CDR3: CASSSRGPYEQYF; DNA: TGTGCCAGCAGCTCGCGGGGGCCCTACGAGCAGTACTTC
V: TRBV14; D: TRBD2; J: TRBJ2-3; size: once; CDR3: CASSHLAGGPPDTQYF; DNA: TGTGCCAGCAGCCATCTAGCGGGGGGGCCGCCAGATACGCAGTATTTT
V: TRBV6-6; D: TRBD1; J: TRBJ2-5; size: few; CDR3: CASSSTGGSQETQYF; DNA: TGTGCCAGCAGTTCCACAGGGGGGTCCCAAGAGACCCAGTACTTC
V: TRBV18; D: TRBD1; J: TRBJ1-3; size: few; CDR3: CASSPSGDSHSGNTIYF; DNA: TGTGCCAGCTCACCGTCCGGGGACAGCCACTCTGGAAACACCATATATTTT
V: TRBV28; D: TRBD1; J: TRBJ1-2; size: few; CDR3: CASRAGRGPGGYTF; DNA: TGTGCCAGCAGGGCGGGCAGGGGGCCAGGCGGCTACACCTTC
V: TRBV28; D: -; J: TRBJ1-4; size: -; CDR3: CASSAFGATNEKLFF; DNA: TGTGCCAGCAGTGCTTTTGGGGCCACTAATGAAAAACTGTTTTTT
V: TRBV13; D: -; J: TRBJ2-2; size: -; CDR3: CASSLRGITANTGELFF; DNA: TGTGCCAGCAGCTTACGGGGGATAACCGCGAACACCGGGGAGCTGTTTTTT
V: TRBV5-6; D: TRBD1; J: TRBJ2-7; size: -; CDR3: CASSLYSRTGSYEQYF; DNA: TGTGCCAGCAGCTTGTATTCCCGGACAGGGTCCTACGAGCAGTACTTC
V: TRBV6-1; D: TRBD1; J: TRBJ2-3; size: -; CDR3: CASTPRGPDTQYF; DNA: TGTGCCAGCACTCCCAGGGGGCCAGATACGCAGTATTTT
V: TRBV6-6; D: -; J: TRBJ2-4; size: -; CDR3: CASSYGPRDIQYF; DNA: TGTGCCAGCAGTTACGGGCCGAGGGACATTCAGTACTTC
V: TRBV7-3; D: -; J: TRBJ2-2; size: -; CDR3: CASSLKLNTGELFF; DNA: TGTGCCAGCAGCTTAAAACTTAACACCGGGGAGCTGTTTTTT
V: TRBV5-4; D: -; J: TRBJ2-1; size: few; CDR3: CASSLQRNEQFF; DNA: TGTGCCAGCAGCTTGCAACGGAATGAGCAGTTCTTC
V: TRBV7-8; D: -; J: TRBJ2-6; size: -; CDR3: CASSGLSPQSRANVLTF; DNA: TGTGCCAGCAGCGGTTTGTCCCCACAAAGTCGGGCCAACGTCCTGACTTTC
V: TRBV5-4; D: TRBD1; J: TRBJ2-1; size: -; CDR3: CASSFATGQGNEQFF; DNA: TGTGCCAGCAGCTTCGCGACGGGACAGGGAAATGAGCAGTTCTTC
V: TRBV6-1; D: TRBD2; J: TRBJ2-3; size: -; CDR3: CASSAGRDYRTDTQYF; DNA: TGTGCCAGCAGTGCGGGCCGGGACTACCGCACAGATACGCAGTATTTT
V: TRBV5-8; D: -; J: TRBJ2-7; size: -; CDR3: CASSMSTPFTYEQYF; DNA: TGTGCCAGCAGCATGTCGACACCATTTACCTACGAGCAGTACTTC
V: TRBV5-1; D: TRBD1; J: TRBJ1-1; size: -; CDR3: CASSLSGGPYENTEAFF; DNA: TGCGCCAGCAGCTTGTCAGGGGGCCCCTATGAAAACACTGAAGCTTTCTTT
V: TRBV27; D: -; J: TRBJ1-1; size: few; CDR3: CASSFGLEAFF; DNA: TGTGCCAGCAGTTTTGGCCTTGAAGCTTTCTTT
V: TRBV30; D: TRBD1; J: TRBJ1-1; size: -; CDR3: CAWSAGTGVGSEAFF; DNA: TGTGCCTGGAGTGCCGGGACAGGGGTGGGTAGTGAAGCTTTCTTT
V: TRBV4-2; D: -; J: TRBJ2-1; size: -; CDR3: CASSPHRTATYNEQFF; DNA: TGTGCCAGCAGCCCACACCGGACAGCGACATACAATGAGCAGTTCTTC
V: TRBV2; D: TRBD2; J: TRBJ2-1; size: -; CDR3: CASSLEGGDNEQFF; DNA: TGTGCCAGCAGCTTAGAGGGAGGGGACAATGAGCAGTTCTTC
V: TRBV18; D: -; J: TRBJ2-1; size: -; CDR3: CASSPGTRNEQFF; DNA: TGTGCCAGCTCACCAGGGACAAGGAATGAGCAGTTCTTC
V: TRBV7-3; D: -; J: TRBJ1-2; size: -; CDR3: CASSPSNTF; DNA: TGTGCCAGCAGCCCCTCTAACACCTTC
V: TRBV4-2; D: TRBD2; J: TRBJ2-7; size: few; CDR3: CASSQELAGLSYEQYF; DNA: TGTGCCAGCAGCCAAGAACTAGCGGGGCTATCCTACGAGCAGTACTTC
V: TRBV10-3; D: TRBD1; J: TRBJ1-2; size: -; CDR3: CAISEYRGLDYGYTF; DNA: TGTGCCATCAGTGAATACAGGGGGCTTGACTATGGCTACACCTTC
V: TRBV25-1; D: -; J: TRBJ1-1; size: -; CDR3: CASSAAGMNTEAFF; DNA: TGTGCCAGCAGTGCAGCAGGGATGAACACTGAAGCTTTCTTT
V: TRBV19; D: -; J: TRBJ1-1; size: -; CDR3: CASSILREATEAFF; DNA: TGTGCCAGTAGTATACTCAGGGAGGCAACTGAAGCTTTCTTT
V: TRBV6-1; D: -; J: TRBJ2-5; size: -; CDR3: CASSEGPGVGQETQYF; DNA: TGTGCCAGCAGTGAAGGGCCAGGGGTTGGGCAAGAGACCCAGTACTTC
V: TRBV6-1; D: TRBD1; J: TRBJ1-2; size: -; CDR3: CASTGTGGIGWGYTF; DNA: TGTGCCAGTACCGGGACAGGGGGCATTGGGTGGGGCTACACCTTC
V: TRBV5-6; D: TRBD1; J: TRBJ2-7; size: few; CDR3: CASMAPGQGTYEQYF; DNA: TGTGCCAGCATGGCCCCGGGACAGGGGACCTACGAGCAGTACTTC
V: TRBV2; D: -; J: TRBJ2-1; size: -; CDR3: CASMDSTSYNEQFF; DNA: TGTGCCAGCATGGACAGCACCTCCTACAATGAGCAGTTCTTC
V: TRBV29-1; D: -; J: TRBJ2-2; size: -; CDR3: CSVLGQWTNTGELFF; DNA: TGCAGCGTCCTCGGACAGTGGACGAACACCGGGGAGCTGTTTTTT
V: TRBV6-1; D: -; J: TRBJ2-4; size: -; CDR3: CASSEDVNTSFLAKNIQYF; DNA: TGTGCCAGCAGTGAAGACGTGAACACCTCGTTCCTAGCCAAAAACATTCAGTACTTC
V: TRBV5-6; D: TRBD1; J: TRBJ1-5; size: -; CDR3: CASSLGRGTGWNQPQHF; DNA: TGTGCCAGCAGCTTAGGTCGCGGGACAGGGTGGAATCAGCCCCAGCATTTT
V: TRBV6-5; D: -; J: TRBJ2-5; size: few; CDR3: CAAGWGEETQYF; DNA: TGTGCCGCCGGTTGGGGGGAAGAGACCCAGTACTTC
V: TRBV30; D: -; J: TRBJ2-1; size: -; CDR3: CAWSVLGNEQFF; DNA: TGTGCCTGGAGTGTACTAGGGAATGAGCAGTTCTTC
V: TRBV18; D: -; J: TRBJ2-1; size: -; CDR3: CASSPPEVGPYNEQFF; DNA: TGTGCCAGCTCACCTCCCGAGGTGGGGCCTTACAATGAGCAGTTCTTC
V: TRBV30; D: TRBD2; J: TRBJ2-3; size: many; CDR3: CACLAGDATSTDTQYF; DNA: TGTGCCTGCCTAGCGGGGGACGCCACAAGTACAGATACGCAGTATTTT
V: TRBV27; D: -; J: TRBJ2-3; size: once; CDR3: CASSRGADTQYF; DNA: TGTGCCAGCAGTCGGGGAGCAGATACGCAGTATTTT
V: TRBV2; D: -; J: TRBJ1-2; size: -; CDR3: CASRGGGAADYGYTF; DNA: TGTGCCAGCAGGGGGGGAGGGGCGGCCGACTATGGCTACACCTTC
V: TRBV28; D: TRBD2; J: TRBJ2-7; size: -; CDR3: CASSTVAGGLYEQYF; DNA: TGTGCCAGCAGTACAGTAGCGGGGGGCCTTTACGAGCAGTACTTC
V: TRBV6-1; D: -; J: TRBJ2-3; size: -; CDR3: CASSRGGGWGDTQYF; DNA: TGTGCCAGCAGCCGAGGAGGCGGCTGGGGAGATACGCAGTATTTT
V: TRBV10-3; D: TRBD1; J: TRBJ1-4; size: -; CDR3: CAISDPGQNEKLFF; DNA: TGTGCCATCAGTGACCCGGGACAGAATGAAAAACTGTTTTTT
V: TRBV7-9; D: TRBD1; J: TRBJ2-1; size: few; CDR3: CASSSGTGYNEQFF; DNA: TGTGCCAGCAGCTCCGGGACAGGTTACAATGAGCAGTTCTTC